Listed below are T cell receptor beta chains from one sample, sequenced in a study of cytomegalovirus exposure and HLA in healthy donors. Repertoires were generated with immunoSEQ multiplex PCR, while TCRdb's copy carries only in-frame clones and drops some. The table lists roughly 120,000 clones, approximately 70% of them singletons. The material sequenced was PBMCs. The receptors come from a man aged 60 to 75 in good health and CMV-seropositive. CDR3s include the opening cysteine and the closing phenylalanine or tryptophan. The D gene is left open where the match is weak. Clone size is shown for a subset of rows, as once, few, many or a class of expanded clone.

abundance	j_gene	d_gene	v_gene	CDR3nt	CDR3aa
-	TRBJ1-5	-	TRBV9	TGTGCCAGCAGCGTAGCGGCAGGGCCAAATCAGCCCCAGCATTTT	CASSVAAGPNQPQHF
-	TRBJ2-7	TRBD2	TRBV5-4	TGTGCCAGCAGCTTTGGGACTAGCGGGGGGGCCGGGTACGAGCAGTACTTC	CASSFGTSGGAGYEQYF
few	TRBJ1-1	-	TRBV6-5	TGTGCCAGCAGTTACTCAGGGGAGAACACTGAAGCTTTCTTT	CASSYSGENTEAFF
-	TRBJ2-5	TRBD2	TRBV4-2	TGTGCCAGCAGCCAAGATCTCCCGGGGGGGACAGAGACCCAGTACTTC	CASSQDLPGGTETQYF
-	TRBJ2-7	TRBD2	TRBV5-6	TGTGCCAGCAGCTCCTCTAGCGGGGTCTACGAGCAGTACTTC	CASSSSSGVYEQYF
-	TRBJ2-2	-	TRBV12-5	TGTGCTAGTGGTTTGGTAGGGGACACCGGGGAGCTGTTTTTT	CASGLVGDTGELFF
-	TRBJ1-2	-	TRBV30	TGTGCCTGGAGTACCTCGGGTCTCTATGGCTACACCTTC	CAWSTSGLYGYTF
-	TRBJ2-7	-	TRBV7-6	TGTGCCAGCAGCCCAGATTTCGCCCAAAGCTCCTACGAGCAGTACTTC	CASSPDFAQSSYEQYF
once	TRBJ1-1	-	TRBV7-8	TGTGCCAGCAGCTTAGGGAGGGTCAGCACTGAAGCTTTCTTT	CASSLGRVSTEAFF
few	TRBJ1-2	TRBD1	TRBV11-2	TGTGCCAGCAGCTCCATATGGCGACAGGGGGGTGGCTACACCTTC	CASSSIWRQGGGYTF
once	TRBJ1-4	-	TRBV9	TGTGCCAGCAGCGTAGATTGGGCAGAAAAACTGTTTTTT	CASSVDWAEKLFF
-	TRBJ1-6	-	TRBV28	TGTGCCAGCAGTTTATCTAGTCCGTATAATTCACCCCTCCACTTT	CASSLSSPYNSPLHF
-	TRBJ2-1	-	TRBV7-7	TGTGCTAGCAGCCCCCCGGGCTACAATGAGCAGTTCTTC	CASSPPGYNEQFF
-	TRBJ1-2	-	TRBV4-1	TGCGCCAGCAGCCCTAATCACGCCGGCTATGGCTACACCTTC	CASSPNHAGYGYTF
few	TRBJ2-5	TRBD2	TRBV5-8	TGTGCCAGCAGCCGTGGACTAGCGAGGGAGACCCAGTACTTC	CASSRGLARETQYF
few	TRBJ1-1	-	TRBV5-5	TGTGCCAGCAGCCGCCAAACAGGGTACAACACTGAAGCTTTCTTT	CASSRQTGYNTEAFF